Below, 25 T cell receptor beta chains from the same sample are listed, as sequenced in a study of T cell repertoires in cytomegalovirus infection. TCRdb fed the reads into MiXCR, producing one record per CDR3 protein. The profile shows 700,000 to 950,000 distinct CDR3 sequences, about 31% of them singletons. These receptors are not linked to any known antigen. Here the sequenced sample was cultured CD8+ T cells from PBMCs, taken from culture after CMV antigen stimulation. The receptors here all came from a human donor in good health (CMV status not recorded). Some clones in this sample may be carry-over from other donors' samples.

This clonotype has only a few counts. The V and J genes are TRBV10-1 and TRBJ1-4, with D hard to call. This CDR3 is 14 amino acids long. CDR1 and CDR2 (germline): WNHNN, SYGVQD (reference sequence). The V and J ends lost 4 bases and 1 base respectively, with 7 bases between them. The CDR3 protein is CASSGSGTNEKLFF. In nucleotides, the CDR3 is TGCGCCAGCAGTGGCAGCGGAACTAATGAAAAACTGTTTTTT.

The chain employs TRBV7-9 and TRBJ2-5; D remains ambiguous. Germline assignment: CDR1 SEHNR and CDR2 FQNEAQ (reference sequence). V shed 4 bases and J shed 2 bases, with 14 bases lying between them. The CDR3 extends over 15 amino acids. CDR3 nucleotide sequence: TGTGCCAGCAGCTATCAGTTTGAATGGCAAGAGACCCAGTACTTC. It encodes CASSYQFEWQETQYF.

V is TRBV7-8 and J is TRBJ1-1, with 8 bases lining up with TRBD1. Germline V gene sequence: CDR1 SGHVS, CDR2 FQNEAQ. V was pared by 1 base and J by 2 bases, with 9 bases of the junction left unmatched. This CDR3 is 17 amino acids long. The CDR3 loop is CASSLEVGTGVNTEAFF. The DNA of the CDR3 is TGTGCCAGCAGCTTAGAGGTAGGGACAGGAGTAAACACTGAAGCTTTCTTT. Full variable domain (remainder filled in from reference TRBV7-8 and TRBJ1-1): GAGVSQSPRYKVAKRGQDVALRCDPISGHVSLFWYQQALGQGPEFLTYFQNEAQLDKSGLPSDRFFAERPEGSVSTLKIQRTQQEDSAVYLCASSLEVGTGVNTEAFFGQGTRLTVV.

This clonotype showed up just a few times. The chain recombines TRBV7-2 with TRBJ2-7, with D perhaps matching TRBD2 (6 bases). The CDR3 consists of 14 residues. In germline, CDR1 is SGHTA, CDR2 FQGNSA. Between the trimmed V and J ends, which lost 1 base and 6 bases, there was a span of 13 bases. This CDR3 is CASSLGGVPREQYF. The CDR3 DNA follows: TGTGCCAGCAGCTTAGGGGGGGTTCCTCGCGAGCAGTACTTC.

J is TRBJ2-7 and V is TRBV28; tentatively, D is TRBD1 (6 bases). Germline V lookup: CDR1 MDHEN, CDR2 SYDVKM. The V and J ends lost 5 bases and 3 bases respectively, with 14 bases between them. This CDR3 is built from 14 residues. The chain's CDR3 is CASSPTGFGYEQYV. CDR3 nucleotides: TGTGCCAGCAGTCCCACAGGGTTTGGCTACGAGCAGTACGTC.

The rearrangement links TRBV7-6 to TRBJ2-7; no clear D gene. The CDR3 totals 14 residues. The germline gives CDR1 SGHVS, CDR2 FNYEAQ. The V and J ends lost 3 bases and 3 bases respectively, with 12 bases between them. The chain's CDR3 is CASSFSGMDYEQYF. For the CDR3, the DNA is TGTGCCAGCAGCTTCAGTGGGATGGACTACGAGCAGTACTTC.

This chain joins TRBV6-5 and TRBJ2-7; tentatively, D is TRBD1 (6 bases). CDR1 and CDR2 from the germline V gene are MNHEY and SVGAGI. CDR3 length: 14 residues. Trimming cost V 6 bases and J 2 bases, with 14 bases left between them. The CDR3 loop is CASSYGKGAYEQYF. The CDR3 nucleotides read TGTGCCAGCAGCTACGGCAAGGGGGCCTACGAGCAGTACTTC.

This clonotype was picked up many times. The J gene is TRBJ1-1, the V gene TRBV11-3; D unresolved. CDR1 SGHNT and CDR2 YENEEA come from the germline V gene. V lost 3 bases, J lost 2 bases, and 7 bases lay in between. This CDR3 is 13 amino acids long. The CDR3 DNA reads TGTGCCAGCAGCTTGTGGCTTAACACTGAAGCTTTCTTT. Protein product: CASSLWLNTEAFF.

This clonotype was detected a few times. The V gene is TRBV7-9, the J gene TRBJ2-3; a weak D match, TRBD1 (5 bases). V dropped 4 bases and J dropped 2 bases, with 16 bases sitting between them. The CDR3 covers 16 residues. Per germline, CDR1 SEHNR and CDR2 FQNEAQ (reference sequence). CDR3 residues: CASSSQDRKNTDTQYF. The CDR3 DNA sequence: TGTGCCAGCAGCTCGCAAGACAGAAAGAACACAGATACGCAGTATTTT.

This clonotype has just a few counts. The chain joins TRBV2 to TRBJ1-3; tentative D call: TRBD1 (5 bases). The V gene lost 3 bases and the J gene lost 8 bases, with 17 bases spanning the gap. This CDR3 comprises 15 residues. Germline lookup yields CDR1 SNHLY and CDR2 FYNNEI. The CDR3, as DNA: TGTGCCAGCAGTGAGGGAGGGGCGCGAGGGCACACCATATATTTT. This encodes CASSEGGARGHTIYF.

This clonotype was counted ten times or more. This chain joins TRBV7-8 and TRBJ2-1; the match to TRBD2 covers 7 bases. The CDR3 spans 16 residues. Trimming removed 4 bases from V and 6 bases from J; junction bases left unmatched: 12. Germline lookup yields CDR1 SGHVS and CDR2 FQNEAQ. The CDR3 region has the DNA TGTGCCAGCAGCTCCCGCCCTGCGGGGGTGGTCAATGAGCAGTTCTTC. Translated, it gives CASSSRPAGVVNEQFF.

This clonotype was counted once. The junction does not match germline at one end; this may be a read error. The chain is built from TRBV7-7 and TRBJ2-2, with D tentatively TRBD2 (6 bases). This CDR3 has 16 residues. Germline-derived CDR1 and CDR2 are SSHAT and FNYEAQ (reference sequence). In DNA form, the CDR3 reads TGTGCTAGCAGCGCGACTTTGGGGGGTGTCACCGGGGAGCTGTTTTTT. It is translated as CASSATLGGVTGELFF.

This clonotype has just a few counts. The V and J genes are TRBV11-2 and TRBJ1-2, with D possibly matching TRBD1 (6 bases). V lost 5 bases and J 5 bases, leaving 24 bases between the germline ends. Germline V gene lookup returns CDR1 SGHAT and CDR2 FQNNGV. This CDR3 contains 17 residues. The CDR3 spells CASSQVGKGQRKYGYTF. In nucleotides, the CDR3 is TGTGCCAGCAGCCAAGTGGGTAAAGGACAGCGGAAATATGGCTACACCTTC.

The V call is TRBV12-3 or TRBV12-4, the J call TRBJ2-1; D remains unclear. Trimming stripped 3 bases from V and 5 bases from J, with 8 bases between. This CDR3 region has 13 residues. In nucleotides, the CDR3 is TGTGCCAGCAGTTTCTCGTGGGACAATGAGCAGTTCTTC. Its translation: CASSFSWDNEQFF.

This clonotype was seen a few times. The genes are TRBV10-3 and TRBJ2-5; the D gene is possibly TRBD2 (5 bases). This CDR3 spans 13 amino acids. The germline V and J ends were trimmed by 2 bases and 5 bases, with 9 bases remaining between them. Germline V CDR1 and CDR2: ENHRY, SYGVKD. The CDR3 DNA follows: TGTGCCATCAGTGAGAGGGAGTGGGAGACCCAGTACTTC. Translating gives CAISEREWETQYF.

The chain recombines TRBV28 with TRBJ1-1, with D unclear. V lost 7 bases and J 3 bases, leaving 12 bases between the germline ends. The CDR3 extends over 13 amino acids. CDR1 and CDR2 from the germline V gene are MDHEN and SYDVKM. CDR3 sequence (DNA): TGTGCCAGCATTCATCGGCCGGACACTGAAGCTTTCTTT. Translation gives CASIHRPDTEAFF. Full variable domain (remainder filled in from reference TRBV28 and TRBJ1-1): DVKVTQSSRYLVKRTGEKVFLECVQDMDHENMFWYRQDPGLGLRLIYFSYDVKMKEKGDIPEGYSVSREKKERFSLILESASTNQTSMYLCASIHRPDTEAFFGQGTRLTVV.

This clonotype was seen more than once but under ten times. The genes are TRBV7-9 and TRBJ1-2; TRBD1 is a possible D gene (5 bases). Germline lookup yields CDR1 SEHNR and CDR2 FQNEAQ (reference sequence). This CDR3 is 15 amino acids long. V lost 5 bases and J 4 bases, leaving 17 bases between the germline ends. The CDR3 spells CASSPRQGEIYGYTF. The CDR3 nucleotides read TGTGCCAGCAGCCCCCGCCAGGGTGAAATCTATGGCTACACCTTC. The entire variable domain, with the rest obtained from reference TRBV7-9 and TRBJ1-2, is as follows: DTGVSQNPRHKITKRGQNVTFRCDPISEHNRLYWYRQTLGQGPEFLTYFQNEAQLEKSRLLSDRFSAERPKGSFSTLEIQRTEQGDSAMYLCASSPRQGEIYGYTFGSGTRLTVV.

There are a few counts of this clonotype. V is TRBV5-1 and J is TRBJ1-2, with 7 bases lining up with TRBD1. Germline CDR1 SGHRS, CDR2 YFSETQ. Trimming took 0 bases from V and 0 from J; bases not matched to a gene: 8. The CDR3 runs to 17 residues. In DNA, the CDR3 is TGCGCCAGCAGCTTGGCCGTTGGGGACAGATCTAACTATGGCTACACCTTC. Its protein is CASSLAVGDRSNYGYTF.

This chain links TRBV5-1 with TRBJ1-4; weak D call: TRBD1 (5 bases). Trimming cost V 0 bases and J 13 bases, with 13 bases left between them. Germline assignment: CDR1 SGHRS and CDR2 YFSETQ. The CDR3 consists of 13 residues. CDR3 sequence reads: CASSLGGDRRLFF. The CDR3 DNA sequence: TGCGCCAGCAGCTTGGGGGGGGACCGGCGACTGTTTTTT.

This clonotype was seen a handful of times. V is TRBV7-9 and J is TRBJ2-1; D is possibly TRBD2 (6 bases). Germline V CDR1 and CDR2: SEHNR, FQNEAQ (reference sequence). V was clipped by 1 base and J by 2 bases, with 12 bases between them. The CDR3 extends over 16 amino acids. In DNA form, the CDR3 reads TGTGCCAGCAGCTTAGTATGGGAGGTAGCCTACAATGAGCAGTTCTTC. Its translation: CASSLVWEVAYNEQFF.

Written as DNA, the CDR3 is TGTGCCAGCAGCTCTTTGCTGGAGGACCTCTCTAATGAAAAACTGTTTTTT. It encodes CASSSLLEDLSNEKLFF. The V gene is TRBV5-6, the J gene TRBJ1-4; D remains ambiguous. The ends were cut back, 3 bases at V and 3 bases at J, with 18 bases in the middle. Germline V gene sequence: CDR1 SGHDT, CDR2 YYEEEE. CDR3 length: 17 amino acids.

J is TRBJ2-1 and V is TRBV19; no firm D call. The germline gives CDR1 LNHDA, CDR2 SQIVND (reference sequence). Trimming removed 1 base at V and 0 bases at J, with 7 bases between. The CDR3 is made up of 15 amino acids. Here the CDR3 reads CASSIVSVSYNEQFF. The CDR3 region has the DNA TGTGCCAGTAGTATAGTTTCGGTCTCCTACAATGAGCAGTTCTTC.

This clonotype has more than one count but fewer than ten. CDR3 residues: CASSWTSGGPSYNEQFF. The CDR3 nucleotides are TGTGCCAGCAGTTGGACTAGCGGGGGTCCCTCCTACAATGAGCAGTTCTTC. The chain uses TRBV6-6 and TRBJ2-1; TRBD2 aligns across 13 bases. The CDR3 totals 17 residues. V shed 4 bases, J shed 0 bases, and the junction held 3 bases outside the gene matches. Per the germline V gene, CDR1 is MNHNY and CDR2 is SVGAGI (reference sequence).

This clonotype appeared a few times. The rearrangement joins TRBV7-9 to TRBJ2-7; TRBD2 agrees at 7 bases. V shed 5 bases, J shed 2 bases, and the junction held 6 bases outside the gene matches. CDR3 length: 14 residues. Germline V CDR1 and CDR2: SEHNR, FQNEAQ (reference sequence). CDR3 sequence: CASSTSGTTYEQYF. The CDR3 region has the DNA TGTGCCAGCAGCACCAGCGGGACTACCTACGAGCAGTACTTC.

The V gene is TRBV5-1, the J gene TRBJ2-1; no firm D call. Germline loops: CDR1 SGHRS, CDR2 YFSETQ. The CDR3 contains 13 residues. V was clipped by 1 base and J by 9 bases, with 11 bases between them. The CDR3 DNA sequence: TGCGCCAGCAGCTTGCCTGAATTAGGTGAGCAGTTCTTC. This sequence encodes CASSLPELGEQFF. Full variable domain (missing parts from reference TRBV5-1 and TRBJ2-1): KAGVTQTPRYLIKTRGQQVTLSCSPISGHRSVSWYQQTPGQGLQFLFEYFSETQRNKGNFPGRFSGRQFSNSRSEMNVSTLELGDSALYLCASSLPELGEQFFGPGTRLTVL.